Reported below is one T cell receptor beta chain. These data originate in a study of CD8+CD57+ T cells in acquired aplastic anemia. Study-wide background: The study obtained an average of around 3.4 ug of DNA from sorted CD4+ and CD8+ cells.

Germline V lookup: CDR1 SNHLY, CDR2 FYNNEI. The CDR3 totals 15 residues. V lost 6 bases and J 8 bases, leaving 20 bases between the germline ends. For sequencing, patients were chosen who had shown expansion of CD8+CD57+ cells by flow cytometry. Patients, without exception, had severe acquired aplastic anemia. TCR beta VDJ and CDR3 were profiled, and genomic DNA was the template. In TCRdb, the reads were re-called with MiXCR into one record per CDR3 protein. This table has 150,000 to 200,000 distinct CDR3 sequences, around 48% appearing once. V usage is TRBV2 and J usage is TRBJ2-1; no definite D call. Material for sequencing was sorted CD4+, CD8+, or CD8+CD57+ T cells (not recorded which) from PBMCs. This sequence originates from a human donor with aplastic anemia. The CDR3 loop reads CASRETYPLVDEQFF. DNA for the CDR3: TGTGCCAGCAGGGAGACCTACCCCTTAGTGGATGAGCAGTTCTTC.